The 28 T cell receptor beta chains below come from one sample, sequenced in a study of blood T cell repertoires in COVID-19. Repertoires were generated with immunoSEQ multiplex PCR, while TCRdb's copy carries only in-frame clones and drops some. Found here are under 300,000 clones, roughly 85% of them singletons; the top ten hold under 2.5%. The material sequenced was PBMCs or T cells enriched from blood (not recorded which). These receptor sequences come from a woman in her fifties or sixties who had recovered from COVID-19.

This clone was recorded a few times. V gene TRBV2 combines with J gene TRBJ2-1, with D possibly being TRBD1 (5 bases). Germline V gene data show CDR1 as SNHLY and CDR2 as FYNNEI. The V end was cut by 3 bases, the J end by 2 bases, with 11 bases between. CDR3 length: 15 amino acids. The CDR3 DNA follows: TGTGCCAGCAGTGACAGGGAAAGTACCTACAATGAGCAGTTCTTC. Protein: CASSDRESTYNEQFF. The full variable domain, with the rest looked up from reference TRBV2 and TRBJ2-1, is EPEVTQTPSHQVTQMGQEVILRCVPISNHLYFYWYRQILGQKVEFLVSFYNNEISEKSEIFDDQFSVERPDGSNFTLKIRSTKLEDSAMYFCASSDRESTYNEQFFGPGTRLTVL.

V and J are TRBV3-1 (or the pseudogene TRBV3-2) and TRBJ2-3; 10 nucleotides agree with TRBD2. V shed 10 bases, J shed 4 bases, and the junction held 8 bases outside the gene matches. This CDR3 spans 14 amino acids. Per germline, CDR1 LGHDT and CDR2 YNNKEL (reference sequence). The CDR3 sequence is CATSASGSADTQYF. The CDR3 region has the DNA TGTGCCACCTCGGCTAGCGGGAGTGCAGATACGCAGTATTTT.

DNA of the CDR3: TGTGCCAGTAGTACCTTCGATACGCAGTATTTT. As protein: CASSTFDTQYF. This sequence joins TRBV19 and TRBJ2-3; no clear D. Germline CDR1 and CDR2: LNHDA and SQIVND (reference sequence). V lost 4 bases and J lost 6, with 5 bases in between. The length of the CDR3 is 11 residues.

This clone appeared a few times. Here the CDR3 reads CATSDPGINGGYTF. The CDR3 DNA is TGTGCCACCAGTGATCCAGGGATTAACGGGGGCTACACCTTC. This sequence joins TRBV24-1 and TRBJ1-2, with D perhaps TRBD1 (5 bases). Germline V gene sequence: CDR1 KGHDR, CDR2 SFDVKD. The CDR3 has 14 residues. Trimming removed 3 bases at V and 8 bases at J, with 15 bases between.

V is TRBV11-3 and J is TRBJ2-1; TRBD2 matches at 13 bases. The CDR3 has 19 amino acids. Germline values: CDR1 SGHNT, CDR2 YENEEA. V lost 4 bases to trimming and J lost 0 bases; unmatched junction nucleotides: 9. In nucleotides, the CDR3 is TGTGCCAGCAGCTCACGACTAGCGGGAGGCCTTAGCTCCTACAATGAGCAGTTCTTC. It translates to CASSSRLAGGLSSYNEQFF.

The rearrangement joins TRBV30 to TRBJ1-5, with TRBD1 matching 8 bases. V gave up 5 bases and J gave up 2 bases; unmatched junction bases: 2. The CDR3 length is 13 residues. Per germline, CDR1 GTSNPN and CDR2 SVGIG (reference sequence). CDR3: CAWQTGGNQPQHF. CDR3 in DNA: TGTGCCTGGCAGACAGGGGGCAATCAGCCCCAGCATTTT.

The rearrangement joins TRBV28 to TRBJ2-3; 10 nucleotides align to TRBD1. The CDR3 extends over 16 amino acids. The V and J ends lost 7 bases and 1 base, in that order; junction bases with no gene match: 8. Germline V gene data show CDR1 as MDHEN and CDR2 as SYDVKM. This chain's CDR3 is CASNSFGTGGTDTQYF. The CDR3 DNA sequence: TGTGCCAGCAACTCTTTCGGGACAGGGGGCACAGATACGCAGTATTTT.

This rearrangement joins TRBV3-1 (or the pseudogene TRBV3-2) to TRBJ1-1, with unresolved D. This CDR3 contains 13 residues. Germline V gene lookup returns CDR1 LGHDT and CDR2 YNNKEL (reference sequence). V lost 1 base and J lost 0, with 3 bases in between. The CDR3 reads CASSQAVNTEAFF. CDR3 in DNA: TGTGCCAGCAGCCAAGCGGTGAACACTGAAGCTTTCTTT.

This rearrangement joins TRBV2 to TRBJ1-1, with TRBD1 matching 9 bases. The CDR3 totals 16 residues. The V and J ends lost 6 bases and 5 bases, in that order; junction bases with no gene match: 13. The germline V gene has CDR1 SNHLY and CDR2 FYNNEI. DNA of the CDR3: TGTGCCAGCAGAACCCTCCCGGGACAGGGAGCGACTGAAGCTTTCTTT. This encodes CASRTLPGQGATEAFF.

This rearrangement joins TRBV19 to TRBJ2-1; TRBD2 matches at 13 bases. The CDR3 extends over 16 amino acids. Per the germline V gene, CDR1 is LNHDA and CDR2 is SQIVND (reference sequence). Germline trimming cut 6 bases from V and 0 bases from J; bases unmatched to any gene: 2. Here the CDR3 reads CASSRTSGSSYNEQFF. Here the CDR3 DNA reads TGTGCCAGTAGCCGGACTAGCGGGAGCTCCTACAATGAGCAGTTCTTC.

The chain couples TRBV10-3 to TRBJ1-2; tentatively, D is TRBD1 (6 bases). Germline V gene data show CDR1 as ENHRY and CDR2 as SYGVKD. Trimming removed 2 bases at V and 6 bases at J, with 13 bases between. This CDR3 comprises 14 residues. Here the CDR3 DNA reads TGTGCCATCAGTGAGAGGGGACAAAACGATGGCTACACCTTC. This encodes CAISERGQNDGYTF.

This chain connects TRBV3-1 (or the pseudogene TRBV3-2) to TRBJ2-1, with 7 bases identical to TRBD1. Germline loops: CDR1 LGHDT, CDR2 YNNKEL (reference sequence). This CDR3 has 12 residues. V gave up 6 bases and J gave up 7 bases; unmatched junction bases: 3. The DNA for the CDR3 is TGTGCCAGCAGAACCAGGGGGAATGAGCAGTTCTTC. Protein product: CASRTRGNEQFF.

The V gene is TRBV4-1, the J gene TRBJ2-7; 11 positions match TRBD1. Germline-derived CDR1 and CDR2 are MGHRA and YSYEKL. With V trimmed by 4 bases and J by 3 bases, 17 bases remained unmatched. This CDR3 spans 19 amino acids. The CDR3 nucleotides are TGCGCCAGCAGCCTAGAAGGTGGAGCCGGGACAGGGGGTTTCTACGAGCAGTACTTC. It yields the protein CASSLEGGAGTGGFYEQYF.

The rearrangement links TRBV3-1 (or the pseudogene TRBV3-2) to TRBJ2-2; 9 bases agree with TRBD2. The CDR3 contains 23 residues. The V gene's germline CDR1 is LGHDT and CDR2 YNNKEL (reference sequence). V shed 1 base and J 1 base; nucleotides not matched to a gene: 22. The CDR3 sequence: CASSQVNLGAEETSGRNTGELFF. The DNA of the CDR3 is TGTGCCAGCAGCCAAGTAAATCTGGGAGCAGAGGAGACTAGCGGAAGGAACACCGGGGAGCTGTTTTTT.

The J gene is TRBJ1-1, the V gene TRBV2, with TRBD1 matching 8 bases. The CDR3 contains 15 residues. CDR1 is SNHLY, CDR2 FYNNEI, per germline. J lost 5 bases, V lost 10 bases, and 15 bases had no gene match. The CDR3 protein is CATARIQGAGTEAFF. In DNA form, the CDR3 reads TGTGCCACTGCTCGAATCCAGGGGGCTGGGACTGAAGCTTTCTTT.

The chain is built from TRBV7-3 and TRBJ2-1; 9 bases fit TRBD2. Trimming at V came to 2 bases and at J to 10 bases, leaving 12 bases not matched to a gene. CDR1 is SGHTA and CDR2 is FQGTGA in the germline V gene. This CDR3 region has 16 residues. The CDR3 spells CASSLSAGGRKSEQFF. For the CDR3, the DNA is TGTGCCAGCAGCTTATCAGCGGGAGGCCGAAAGTCGGAGCAGTTCTTC.

The J gene is TRBJ2-1, the V gene TRBV7-9; 10 bases are shared with TRBD2. Looked up from germline, CDR1 is SEHNR and CDR2 is FQNEAQ (reference sequence). Trimming took 5 bases from V and 6 from J; bases not matched to a gene: 10. This CDR3 contains 16 residues. CDR3 protein: CASSRLVASGSNEQFF. CDR3 DNA sequence: TGTGCCAGCAGCCGATTGGTTGCTAGCGGGAGCAATGAGCAGTTCTTC.

The gene calls are TRBV19 and TRBJ2-1, with a possible D match to TRBD2 (5 bases). CDR3 length: 14 residues. With 1 base removed from V and 9 bases from J, the gap between germline ends came to 13 bases. CDR1 and CDR2 from the germline V gene are LNHDA and SQIVND (reference sequence). DNA for the CDR3: TGTGCCAGTAGTATAGGGCGGGTTGCGGGTGAGCAGTTCTTC. This codes for CASSIGRVAGEQFF.

This chain links TRBV19 with TRBJ1-4, with D maybe TRBD1 (5 bases). V lost 5 bases and J lost 2, with 15 bases in between. This CDR3 is 16 amino acids long. Germline V gives CDR1 LNHDA, CDR2 SQIVND (reference sequence). The CDR3: CASSAPGFRTNEKLFF. CDR3 sequence (DNA): TGTGCCAGTAGTGCCCCAGGGTTTAGGACTAATGAAAAACTGTTTTTT.

This clone came up once. This chain uses TRBV19 with TRBJ2-6; a weak D match, TRBD1 (7 bases). Germline CDR1 is LNHDA and CDR2 is SQIVND (reference sequence). The CDR3 loop spans 15 amino acids. V lost 7 bases and J 2 bases, leaving 12 bases between the germline ends. CDR3 nucleotides: TGTGCCAGTACCCCCAGGGGGGCTGGGGCCAACGTCCTGACTTTC. As protein: CASTPRGAGANVLTF.

This clone was seen just once. CDR3 nucleotide sequence: TGTGCCAGCAGCTTAGGCCGCGGGCCCGGGGGCACTGAAGCTTTCTTT. It is translated as CASSLGRGPGGTEAFF. The V gene is TRBV13, the J gene TRBJ1-1; possibly TRBD1 for D (5 bases). This CDR3 has 16 amino acids. The V gene lost 0 bases and the J gene lost 4 bases, with 15 bases spanning the gap. From germline, CDR1 is PRHDT and CDR2 FYEKMQ (reference sequence).

The V call is TRBV5-1, the J call TRBJ1-2; D might be TRBD1 (5 bases). The CDR3 runs 12 residues. Trimming removed 4 bases at V and 6 bases at J, with 10 bases between. Germline loops: CDR1 SGHRS, CDR2 YFSETQ. CDR3 protein: CASSTSRDGYTF. The CDR3 DNA is TGCGCCAGCAGCACGTCCAGGGATGGCTACACCTTC.

A single count supports this clone. This chain links TRBV11-2 with TRBJ2-5, with TRBD1 identical over 9 bases. V shed 3 bases, J shed 4 bases, and the junction held 3 bases outside the gene matches. This CDR3 has 14 amino acids. Germline CDR1 reads SGHAT; CDR2 reads FQNNGV. The CDR3 sequence is CASSFGQGIETQYF. The CDR3 DNA reads as TGTGCCAGCAGCTTTGGACAGGGGATAGAGACCCAGTACTTC. Full variable domain (outside the CDR3, taken from reference TRBV11-2 and TRBJ2-5): EAGVAQSPRYKIIEKRQSVAFWCNPISGHATLYWYQQILGQGPKLLIQFQNNGVVDDSQLPKDRFSAERLKGVDSTLKIQPAKLEDSAVYLCASSFGQGIETQYFGPGTRLLVL.

The chain employs TRBV11-3 and TRBJ2-1, with 9 bases aligning to TRBD1. Germline CDR1 and CDR2: SGHNT and YENEEA. Trimming at V came to 4 bases and at J to 5 bases, leaving 0 bases not matched to a gene. This CDR3 is 13 amino acids long. CDR3 bases: TGTGCCAGCAGCTGGGACAGGGACAATGAGCAGTTCTTC. Its translation: CASSWDRDNEQFF.

The chain uses TRBV7-6 and TRBJ2-3; 8 nucleotides align to TRBD1. The germline gives CDR1 SGHVS, CDR2 FNYEAQ. Losses at the gene ends were 5 bases for V and 0 bases for J; bases not matched to a gene: 7. CDR3 length: 16 amino acids. The CDR3 spells CASSHQQGGSTDTQYF. In DNA form, the CDR3 reads TGTGCCAGCAGCCATCAACAGGGGGGAAGCACAGATACGCAGTATTTT. Complete variable domain (other parts from reference TRBV7-6 and TRBJ2-3): GAGVSQSPRYKVTKRGQDVALRCDPISGHVSLYWYRQALGQGPEFLTYFNYEAQQDKSGLPNDRFSAERPEGSISTLTIQRTEQRDSAMYRCASSHQQGGSTDTQYFGPGTRLTVL.

The DNA of the CDR3 is TGTGCCAGCAGTTATCGACAGAGCTCCTACGAGCAGTACTTC. Translation gives CASSYRQSSYEQYF. This sequence joins TRBV6-5 and TRBJ2-7; TRBD1 might be the D (5 bases). V lost 3 bases, J lost 0 bases, and 9 bases lay in between. Germline-derived CDR1 and CDR2 are MNHEY and SVGAGI. The CDR3 contains 14 residues.

This clone was observed a few times. V is TRBV6-4 and J is TRBJ1-1; the D gene is possibly TRBD1 (6 bases). The V gene's germline CDR1 is MRHNA and CDR2 SNTAGT. This CDR3 region has 14 residues. Trimming removed 4 bases from V and 3 bases from J, with 12 bases in between. The CDR3: CASSVNRDYTEAFF. The CDR3 nucleotides read TGTGCCAGCAGTGTTAACAGGGATTACACTGAAGCTTTCTTT.

The CDR3 DNA is TGCGCCAGCAGCCAAGGGCTATCAGGACAGGGCTACTATGGCTACACCTTC. Its protein is CASSQGLSGQGYYGYTF. The V call is TRBV4-1, the J call TRBJ1-2; TRBD1 agrees at 8 bases. Germline loops: CDR1 MGHRA, CDR2 YSYEKL. V lost 1 base, J lost 3 bases, and 10 bases stayed unmatched. There are 17 residues in the CDR3.